The 25 T cell receptor beta chains below come from one sample, sequenced in a study of OX40 agonist ivuxolimab in advanced cancers. The assay was immunoSEQ multiplex PCR, and TCRdb's table has in-frame clones only and misses some. The profile shows fewer than 15,000 clones, roughly 77% of them singletons. The starting material was CD4+ or CD8+ T cells sorted from blood, obtained in a trial of the OX40 agonist ivuxolimab. The receptors were gathered from an adult with an advanced solid tumor such as melanoma, head and neck, liver or kidney cancer.

This chain joins TRBV28 and TRBJ2-7; the D call may be TRBD1 or TRBD2 (5 bases each). The CDR3 is 12 residues long. V lost 6 bases, J lost 3 bases, and 9 bases lay in between. Germline V lookup: CDR1 MDHEN, CDR2 SYDVKM. The CDR3 loop reads CASRKGRYEQYF. The CDR3 nucleotides read TGTGCCAGCAGAAAGGGACGCTACGAGCAGTACTTC.

The gene calls are TRBV10-2 and TRBJ2-5; D not certain. Trimming pared 2 bases from V and 3 bases from J, leaving 16 bases between. Per germline, CDR1 WSHSY and CDR2 SAAADI. The CDR3 totals 16 residues. The chain's CDR3 is CASSEGAGPHKETQYF. In DNA form, the CDR3 reads TGCGCCAGCAGTGAGGGAGCAGGCCCCCATAAAGAGACCCAGTACTTC.

In this sample, this clone turned up once. The CDR3 region has the DNA TGTGCCACCAGCCAAAAGAGGGGTTTCACCGGGGAGCTGTTTTTT. It is translated as CATSQKRGFTGELFF. The gene calls are TRBV15 and TRBJ2-2; D tentatively reads TRBD1 or TRBD2 (5 bases each). The CDR3 extends over 15 amino acids. CDR1 and CDR2 (germline): LNHNV, YYDKDF (reference sequence). The ends were cut back, 5 bases at V and 4 bases at J, with 14 bases in the middle.

The chain couples TRBV9 to TRBJ2-7; 7 nucleotides align to TRBD1. The germline V gene encodes CDR1 SGDLS and CDR2 YYNGEE. The CDR3 has 14 residues. Losses at the gene ends were 4 bases for V and 3 bases for J; bases not matched to a gene: 7. CDR3 sequence reads: CASSSGTELYEQYF. The DNA for the CDR3 is TGTGCCAGCAGCTCTGGGACAGAGCTCTACGAGCAGTACTTC.

The rearrangement uses TRBV7-6 and TRBJ2-5; 7 bases are shared with TRBD2. V dropped 1 base and J dropped 4; count of bases not matched to a gene: 3. Per germline, CDR1 SGHVS and CDR2 FNYEAQ. The CDR3 runs 14 residues. Written as DNA, the CDR3 is TGTGCCAGCAGCTTAGGGGGGGGTTCAGAGACCCAGTACTTC. Translating gives CASSLGGGSETQYF.

V and J are TRBV7-9 and TRBJ2-2; no reliable D call. Germline CDR1 is SEHNR and CDR2 is FQNEAQ (reference sequence). V dropped 3 bases and J dropped 2 bases, with 10 bases sitting between them. This CDR3 has 15 residues. CDR3 residues: CASSFQNRNTGELFF. The CDR3 DNA reads TGTGCCAGCAGCTTCCAGAATAGAAACACCGGGGAGCTGTTTTTT.

V gene TRBV10-3 combines with J gene TRBJ2-1, with 10 positions matching TRBD1. The CDR3 totals 13 residues. J lost 5 bases, V lost 10 bases, and 5 bases had no gene match. Germline assignment: CDR1 ENHRY and CDR2 SYGVKD. CDR3 region: CATGTGENNEQFF. DNA of the CDR3: TGTGCCACCGGGACAGGGGAAAACAATGAGCAGTTCTTC.

The rearrangement links TRBV5-4 to TRBJ2-7, with TRBD1 identical over 11 bases. This CDR3 region has 14 residues. The J segment lost 3 bases and the V segment lost 3 bases, leaving 2 bases of the junction unmatched. CDR1 is SGHNT, CDR2 YYREEE, per germline (reference sequence). The CDR3 loop is CASSYGTGGYEQYF. The CDR3 nucleotides are TGTGCCAGCAGCTACGGGACAGGGGGCTACGAGCAGTACTTC. The entire variable domain, with the rest obtained from reference TRBV5-4 and TRBJ2-7, is as follows: ETGVTQSPTHLIKTRGQQVTLRCSSQSGHNTVSWYQQALGQGPQFIFQYYREEENGRGNFPPRFSGLQFPNYSSELNVNALELDDSALYLCASSYGTGGYEQYFGPGTRLTVT.

V is TRBV5-1 and J is TRBJ2-7; 9 bases line up with TRBD2. This CDR3 spans 15 amino acids. Trimming removed 5 bases from V and 4 bases from J; junction bases left unmatched: 10. The germline CDR1 and CDR2 sequences are SGHRS and YFSETQ. CDR3: CASRFLASGTYEQYF. Written as DNA, the CDR3 is TGCGCCAGCAGATTCTTGGCTAGCGGGACGTACGAGCAGTACTTC. Full variable domain (outside the CDR3, taken from reference TRBV5-1 and TRBJ2-7): KAGVTQTPRYLIKTRGQQVTLSCSPISGHRSVSWYQQTPGQGLQFLFEYFSETQRNKGNFPGRFSGRQFSNSRSEMNVSTLELGDSALYLCASRFLASGTYEQYFGPGTRLTVT.

There are a few counts of this clone. The rearrangement links TRBV7-9 to TRBJ1-1; no definite D call. Germline CDR1 is SEHNR and CDR2 is FQNEAQ (reference sequence). Trimming removed 8 bases from V and 5 bases from J, with 12 bases in between. The CDR3 consists of 12 residues. In nucleotides, the CDR3 is TGTGCCAGCCATGGCCCGGGGACTGAAGCTTTCTTT. Protein: CASHGPGTEAFF.

This clone has more than one count but fewer than ten. The junction departs from germline at one end; a sequencing error may be responsible. This sequence joins TRBV7-7 and TRBJ2-1, with D perhaps matching TRBD2 (6 bases). The CDR3 has 13 residues. Germline-derived CDR1 and CDR2 are SSHAT and FNYEAQ (reference sequence). CDR3 bases: TGTGCTAGCAGCTTAATGGAGGGCAATGAGCAGTTCTTC. Amino acid sequence: CASSLMEGNEQFF.

The J gene is TRBJ1-1, the V gene TRBV27, with 8 bases aligning to TRBD1. This CDR3 comprises 13 residues. Germline V CDR1 and CDR2: MNHEY, SMNVEV (reference sequence). V lost 4 bases and J lost 8; bases outside the gene matches: 6. The CDR3 loop is CASSSRTGKEAFF. CDR3 DNA: TGTGCCAGCAGTTCAAGGACAGGGAAAGAAGCTTTCTTT.

The V gene is TRBV7-9, the J gene TRBJ1-4; D call uncertain. Trimming pared 1 base from V and 0 bases from J, leaving 6 bases between. The CDR3 covers 15 residues. The germline V gene encodes CDR1 SEHNR and CDR2 FQNEAQ (reference sequence). The CDR3 DNA is TGTGCCAGCAGCTTAGGGCCAGCAACTAATGAAAAACTGTTTTTT. Its translation: CASSLGPATNEKLFF.

The V and J genes are TRBV10-3 and TRBJ2-7; TRBD1 agrees at 10 bases. In germline, CDR1 is ENHRY, CDR2 SYGVKD. The V segment lost 9 bases and the J segment 6 bases; nucleotides outside the gene matches: 11. CDR3 length: 14 amino acids. The CDR3 bases are TGTGCCATTGAGTCGGGACAGGGGAGTCGCGAGCAGTACTTC. Its protein product is CAIESGQGSREQYF.

CDR3 sequence (DNA): TGTGCCAGCAGCCAATCGAGCTACGAGCAGTACTTC. Its translation is CASSQSSYEQYF. The V and J genes are TRBV16 and TRBJ2-7; no reliable D call. This CDR3 is 12 amino acids long. Germline V gene data show CDR1 as KGHSY and CDR2 as FQNENV. V was pared by 0 bases and J by 3 bases, with 3 bases between. The full variable domain, completed using reference TRBV16 and TRBJ2-7, is GEEVAQTPKHLVRGEGQKAKLYCAPIKGHSYVFWYQQVLKNEFKFLISFQNENVFDETGMPKERFSAKCLPNSPCSLEIQATKLEDSAVYFCASSQSSYEQYFGPGTRLTVT.

V usage is TRBV7-2 and J usage is TRBJ1-1; D ambiguous. The CDR3 consists of 13 residues. V was pared by 1 base and J by 6 bases, with 9 bases between. Germline V gene data show CDR1 as SGHTA and CDR2 as FQGNSA. The CDR3 sequence is CASSLEGFAEAFF. CDR3 bases: TGTGCCAGCAGCTTAGAAGGGTTCGCTGAAGCTTTCTTT.

The chain joins TRBV6-6 to TRBJ1-2, with D perhaps matching TRBD1 (5 bases). The CDR3 is 15 amino acids. The V end was cut by 0 bases, the J end by 3 bases, with 11 bases between. CDR1 is MNHNY and CDR2 is SVGAGI in the germline V gene (reference sequence). This CDR3 is CASSYSARAYYGYTF. The CDR3 DNA reads TGTGCCAGCAGTTACTCGGCCAGGGCCTACTATGGCTACACCTTC.

This chain's CDR3 is CASSRDRGYEQYF. The CDR3 coding sequence is TGTGCCAGCAGCCGGGACAGGGGATACGAGCAGTACTTC. V gene TRBV6-6 combines with J gene TRBJ2-7, with 10 bases lining up with TRBD1. V gave up 6 bases and J gave up 4 bases; unmatched junction bases: 3. The germline V gene has CDR1 MNHNY and CDR2 SVGAGI (reference sequence). The CDR3 is 13 residues long.

The chain combines TRBV5-6 with TRBJ2-7; D is unclear. V was shortened by 0 bases and J by 2 bases, with 9 bases between the two germline ends. The CDR3 is 14 amino acids. Germline loops: CDR1 SGHDT, CDR2 YYEEEE. As DNA, the CDR3 is TGTGCCAGCAGCTTGGAGGCCACCACCTACGAGCAGTACTTC. Its protein is CASSLEATTYEQYF.

The chain carries TRBV7-2 and TRBJ1-1; weak D call: TRBD1 (6 bases). Looked up from germline, CDR1 is SGHTA and CDR2 is FQGNSA. Between the trimmed V and J ends, which lost 5 bases and 7 bases, there was a span of 14 bases. The CDR3 has 13 amino acids. The CDR3: CASSLVGAYEAFF. CDR3 DNA sequence: TGTGCCAGCAGCCTCGTGGGGGCTTATGAAGCTTTCTTT.

The chain joins TRBV27 to TRBJ2-5; D might be TRBD2 (6 bases). This CDR3 has 14 amino acids. Trimming left V 4 bases short and J 3 bases short, with 12 bases between. Germline V gene data show CDR1 as MNHEY and CDR2 as SMNVEV (reference sequence). CDR3: CASSSGTLKETQYF. For the CDR3, the DNA is TGTGCCAGCAGTTCCGGGACTCTCAAAGAGACCCAGTACTTC.

This chain uses TRBV2 with TRBJ2-2; 9 bases line up with TRBD1. The CDR3 covers 17 residues. Germline-derived CDR1 and CDR2 are SNHLY and FYNNEI. The V segment lost 3 bases and the J segment 5 bases; nucleotides outside the gene matches: 10. The DNA for the CDR3 is TGTGCCAGCAGTGATTCTCCCGGGACAGGGTTTACCGGGGAGCTGTTTTTT. Translated, it gives CASSDSPGTGFTGELFF.

This clone was seen a handful of times. This chain uses TRBV27 with TRBJ1-2; 9 nucleotides align to TRBD1. The CDR3 covers 15 residues. Per germline, CDR1 MNHEY and CDR2 SMNVEV (reference sequence). Germline trimming cut 5 bases from V and 3 bases from J; bases unmatched to any gene: 7. The CDR3 nucleotides read TGTGCCAGCAGTCCGGGACAGGGAGGCGACTATGGCTACACCTTC. Its protein product is CASSPGQGGDYGYTF.

V is TRBV9 and J is TRBJ2-7, with D unresolved. CDR1 and CDR2 (germline): SGDLS, YYNGEE. Trimming took 3 bases from V and 4 from J, leaving 8 bases between them. This CDR3 contains 12 residues. CDR3 in DNA: TGTGCCAGCAGCGGAGACGGTTACGAGCAGTACTTC. This encodes CASSGDGYEQYF.

This chain uses TRBV7-9 with TRBJ1-4; 8 bases align to TRBD1. Germline V gives CDR1 SEHNR, CDR2 FQNEAQ (reference sequence). CDR3 length: 15 residues. J gave up 8 bases and V 5 bases, and 10 bases lay outside the gene matches. In nucleotides, the CDR3 is TGTGCCAGCAGCAGACGGACAGGGTTCGAAGAAAAACTGTTTTTT. Translating gives CASSRRTGFEEKLFF.